The clone carrying this T cell receptor beta chain came up once. Its antigen is unknown. Researchers ran the PCR with 60 Vbeta and 13 Jbeta primers. TCRdb's table, derived via immunoSEQ multiplex PCR, lists solely in-frame clones and lacks some. The sample records over 100,000 clones, about four fifths being singletons. The data belong to a study of cytomegalovirus exposure and HLA in healthy donors. About the study: Inside one of the first data releases sat roughly 80 million unique TCRs taken from HLA-typed donors. The study, taken as a whole, reports: The presence/absence work took it that sequencing depth was about the same across donors. Further analysis was carried out later, and it showed several of the most significant clusters appearing linked to common viral pathogens. In a later analysis, specific HLA alleles were associated with more than 15,000 TCR beta sequences at a 0.05 false discovery rate.

The germline V and J ends were trimmed by 6 bases and 4 bases, with 9 bases remaining between them. Germline V gene sequence: CDR1 MNHEY, CDR2 SMNVEV (reference sequence). This CDR3 region has 13 residues. The chain uses TRBV27 and TRBJ2-2; a possible D gene is TRBD1 (6 bases). This TCR was sampled from a young man in good health and CMV-seronegative. The sequenced material came from PBMCs. Here the CDR3 DNA reads TGTGCCAGCAGCCACAGGGTCACCGGGGAGCTGTTTTTT. Its protein is CASSHRVTGELFF.